This T cell receptor beta chain was recovered during a study of T cells after yellow fever vaccination. Study results and limitations: Weaker, the secondary response peaked sooner, at day 5 versus 15. Only a small proportion of the clonotypes turned up in both the CD4 and the CD8 compartments, likely arising from convergent recombination.

This clonotype occurred many times. No antigen is known for it. The germline V gene encodes CDR1 SGHRS and CDR2 YFSETQ. V shed 5 bases and J shed 5 bases, with 12 bases lying between them. This CDR3 spans 13 amino acids. As TCR cDNA was made by 5'RACE template switching, a universal primer site and UMIs were added. TCRdb reprocessed the 5' RACE reads via MiXCR and lists one record per CDR3 protein. The sample consists of 250,000 to 350,000 distinct CDR3 sequences, roughly 6.8% of them appearing once. This sequence originates from a man in his late teens or twenties who received the YFV17D yellow fever vaccine. Sequenced material: PBMCs, taken more than 35 days after the first yellow fever vaccination. The V gene is TRBV5-1, the J gene TRBJ2-3, with D perhaps TRBD2 (6 bases). CDR3 bases: TGCGCCAGCAGGGTGGGGACTGAAGATACGCAGTATTTT. Amino acid sequence: CASRVGTEDTQYF.